This T cell receptor beta chain was profiled in a study of patients and donors after allogeneic stem cell transplantation. TCRdb recomputed calls from the RT-PCR reads with MiXCR, one row per CDR3 protein. This sample has roughly 180,000 distinct CDR3 sequences, with 41% found just once. A few counts support this clonotype. Sequencing used blood, either unsorted or a sorted T cell fraction (not recorded which). The origin of this receptor is a human donor who was either an allogeneic HSCT recipient or a stem cell or donor lymphocyte infusion donor (not recorded which). It is not recorded whose cells these are; they may come from a transplant donor.

Here the CDR3 reads CASSGLLNTEAFF. The DNA for the CDR3 is TGCGCCAGCAGCGGACTGCTGAACACTGAAGCTTTCTTT. The rearrangement links TRBV5-1 to TRBJ1-1; D gene ambiguous. This CDR3 comprises 13 residues. The germline V gene encodes CDR1 SGHRS and CDR2 YFSETQ. V lost 4 bases, J lost 0 bases, and 7 bases lay in between.